A selection of T cell receptor beta chains follows, all from one sample in a study of T-cell memory formation after mild COVID-19. TCRdb re-analysed the 5' RACE reads in MiXCR, keeping a single row per CDR3 protein. This table holds hundreds of thousands of distinct CDR3 sequences, 15% to 20% found once. Sequenced input: PBMCs or a T cell subset sorted from them (not recorded which). The receptors here all came from an adult woman who had mild COVID-19 (a few samples of this study predate the infection). Cell type and time point are not known. CDR3s include the opening cysteine and the closing phenylalanine or tryptophan. Fields, in order: clone size, V gene, J gene, D gene, CDR3 protein, CDR3 DNA. D genes are given only for firm matches. The size field is filled for only some rows; it gives once, few, many or a size class.

clone_size: few; v_call: TRBV24-1; j_call: TRBJ2-1; d_call: -; cdr3_aa: CATSDLGKYNEQFF; cdr3_nt: TGTGCCACCAGTGATTTGGGCAAATACAATGAGCAGTTCTTC
clone_size: -; v_call: TRBV5-1; j_call: TRBJ2-1; d_call: TRBD1; cdr3_aa: CASNKTGVGCNEQFF; cdr3_nt: TGCGCCAGCAACAAAACAGGGGTAGGGTGCAATGAGCAGTTCTTC
clone_size: -; v_call: TRBV30; j_call: TRBJ1-5; d_call: -; cdr3_aa: CAWTNYSNQPQHF; cdr3_nt: TGTGCCTGGACCAATTATAGCAATCAGCCCCAGCATTTT
clone_size: -; v_call: TRBV6-6; j_call: TRBJ1-1; d_call: -; cdr3_aa: CASSLDSRLMNTEAFF; cdr3_nt: TGTGCCAGCAGTCTGGACAGTCGGCTCATGAACACTGAAGCTTTCTTT
clone_size: few; v_call: TRBV18; j_call: TRBJ2-7; d_call: -; cdr3_aa: CASSPDGLATYEQYF; cdr3_nt: TGTGCCAGCTCACCAGATGGATTGGCCACCTACGAGCAGTACTTC
clone_size: -; v_call: TRBV19; j_call: TRBJ2-7; d_call: -; cdr3_aa: CASSPTTGKTYEQYF; cdr3_nt: TGTGCCAGTAGTCCGACGACAGGCAAGACCTACGAGCAGTACTTC
clone_size: few; v_call: TRBV27; j_call: TRBJ1-2; d_call: -; cdr3_aa: CASSRGRDDYGYTF; cdr3_nt: TGTGCCAGCAGTAGGGGCCGGGATGACTATGGCTACACCTTC
clone_size: few; v_call: TRBV12-3/TRBV12-4; j_call: TRBJ2-3; d_call: TRBD2; cdr3_aa: CAMSAGGRSDTQYF; cdr3_nt: TGTGCCATGTCAGCGGGGGGGCGTTCTGATACGCAGTATTTT
clone_size: few; v_call: TRBV7-9; j_call: TRBJ1-2; d_call: -; cdr3_aa: CASSPSLGYGYTF; cdr3_nt: TGTGCCAGCAGCCCCTCCCTAGGCTATGGCTACACCTTC
clone_size: few; v_call: TRBV7-2; j_call: TRBJ2-3; d_call: TRBD2; cdr3_aa: CASSLSLAGGPGDTQYF; cdr3_nt: TGTGCCAGCAGCTTGAGTCTCGCGGGAGGGCCGGGAGATACGCAGTATTTT
clone_size: -; v_call: TRBV27; j_call: TRBJ1-1; d_call: TRBD1; cdr3_aa: CASSAQGRRETEAFF; cdr3_nt: TGTGCCAGCAGTGCACAGGGGAGGAGGGAAACTGAAGCTTTCTTT
clone_size: -; v_call: TRBV29-1; j_call: TRBJ2-5; d_call: -; cdr3_aa: CSVVPFALETQYF; cdr3_nt: TGCAGCGTTGTCCCGTTTGCGTTGGAGACCCAGTACTTC
clone_size: -; v_call: TRBV10-3; j_call: TRBJ1-1; d_call: -; cdr3_aa: CAISQTVGTEAFF; cdr3_nt: TGTGCCATCAGTCAGACTGTGGGCACTGAAGCTTTCTTT
clone_size: few; v_call: TRBV28; j_call: TRBJ2-1; d_call: -; cdr3_aa: CASSSSYGQFF; cdr3_nt: TGTGCCAGCAGTTCATCCTATGGGCAGTTCTTC
clone_size: -; v_call: TRBV6-1; j_call: TRBJ1-1; d_call: -; cdr3_aa: CASSERVKRSAFF; cdr3_nt: TGTGCCAGCAGTGAACGTGTTAAGCGGTCGGCTTTCTTT
clone_size: -; v_call: TRBV18; j_call: TRBJ2-3; d_call: -; cdr3_aa: CASSPPTRGQYF; cdr3_nt: TGTGCCAGCTCACCACCGACCAGGGGGCAGTATTTT
clone_size: -; v_call: TRBV3-1; j_call: TRBJ2-6; d_call: -; cdr3_aa: CASSQDNWRVDGANVLTF; cdr3_nt: TGTGCCAGCAGCCAAGATAATTGGAGGGTGGACGGGGCCAACGTCCTGACTTTC
clone_size: -; v_call: TRBV6-5; j_call: TRBJ2-3; d_call: -; cdr3_aa: CASFFSQYF; cdr3_nt: TGTGCCAGCTTCTTTTCGCAGTATTTT
clone_size: -; v_call: TRBV5-6; j_call: TRBJ2-5; d_call: -; cdr3_aa: CASSSRGEPRILQETQYF; cdr3_nt: TGTGCCAGCAGCTCGAGGGGGGAACCCCGCATCCTCCAAGAGACCCAGTACTTC
clone_size: few; v_call: TRBV12-3/TRBV12-4; j_call: TRBJ1-5; d_call: -; cdr3_aa: CASSRTWQPQHF; cdr3_nt: TGTGCCAGCAGCCGAACTTGGCAGCCCCAGCATTTT
clone_size: -; v_call: TRBV7-9; j_call: TRBJ2-1; d_call: TRBD2; cdr3_aa: CASSLRLAGFDEQFF; cdr3_nt: TGTGCCAGCAGCTTACGACTAGCGGGGTTCGATGAGCAGTTCTTC
clone_size: -; v_call: TRBV9; j_call: TRBJ1-4; d_call: -; cdr3_aa: CASSVGGRATNEKLFF; cdr3_nt: TGTGCCAGCAGCGTAGGAGGGAGGGCAACTAATGAAAAACTGTTTTTT
clone_size: -; v_call: TRBV29-1; j_call: TRBJ2-4; d_call: -; cdr3_aa: CSVGGQWGGHRDIQYF; cdr3_nt: TGCAGCGTTGGAGGCCAATGGGGAGGCCACCGGGACATTCAGTACTTC
clone_size: few; v_call: TRBV7-9; j_call: TRBJ2-1; d_call: -; cdr3_aa: CASSPRLTISSYNEQFF; cdr3_nt: TGTGCCAGCAGCCCCAGACTGACAATAAGCTCCTACAATGAGCAGTTCTTC
clone_size: -; v_call: TRBV18; j_call: TRBJ2-7; d_call: TRBD1; cdr3_aa: CASSPGQGGISYEQYF; cdr3_nt: TGTGCCAGCTCACCGGGACAGGGGGGGATCTCCTACGAGCAGTACTTC
clone_size: -; v_call: TRBV5-1; j_call: TRBJ2-2; d_call: TRBD2; cdr3_aa: CASSLRTSGRPGELFF; cdr3_nt: TGCGCCAGCAGCTTGAGGACTAGCGGGAGGCCCGGGGAGCTGTTTTTT
clone_size: -; v_call: TRBV14; j_call: TRBJ2-1; d_call: -; cdr3_aa: CASSQDKTGLEQFF; cdr3_nt: TGTGCCAGCAGCCAAGATAAGACTGGACTGGAGCAGTTCTTC
clone_size: -; v_call: TRBV20-1; j_call: TRBJ2-3; d_call: -; cdr3_aa: CRTRPVGTDTQYF; cdr3_nt: TGCAGAACACGCCCAGTGGGCACAGATACGCAGTATTTT
clone_size: -; v_call: TRBV7-9; j_call: TRBJ2-1; d_call: -; cdr3_aa: CASSPNSGKNEQFF; cdr3_nt: TGTGCCAGCAGTCCGAATAGCGGAAAAAATGAGCAGTTCTTC
clone_size: -; v_call: TRBV5-1; j_call: TRBJ1-1; d_call: -; cdr3_aa: CASSIRDPRVGTEAFF; cdr3_nt: TGCGCCAGCAGCATTCGGGACCCCCGCGTCGGCACTGAAGCTTTCTTT
clone_size: -; v_call: TRBV20-1; j_call: TRBJ2-3; d_call: TRBD2; cdr3_aa: CSARDPGLATDTQYF; cdr3_nt: TGCAGTGCTAGAGATCCCGGACTAGCCACAGATACGCAGTATTTT
clone_size: -; v_call: TRBV5-1; j_call: TRBJ1-5; d_call: -; cdr3_aa: CASSLAGTSNQPQHF; cdr3_nt: TGCGCCAGCAGCTTGGCCGGCACCAGCAATCAGCCCCAGCATTTT
clone_size: few; v_call: TRBV6-6; j_call: TRBJ1-5; d_call: -; cdr3_aa: CASSSEQGGHQPQHF; cdr3_nt: TGTGCCAGCAGCTCCGAGCAGGGAGGACATCAGCCCCAGCATTTT
clone_size: -; v_call: TRBV29-1; j_call: TRBJ2-1; d_call: TRBD2; cdr3_aa: CSAAAGTSGSITYNEQFF; cdr3_nt: TGCAGCGCCGCGGCCGGGACTAGCGGGAGTATCACCTACAATGAGCAGTTCTTC
clone_size: -; v_call: TRBV24-1; j_call: TRBJ1-1; d_call: -; cdr3_aa: CATSDSGRGDEAFF; cdr3_nt: TGTGCCACCAGTGACTCGGGGAGGGGCGATGAAGCTTTCTTT
clone_size: few; v_call: TRBV4-3; j_call: TRBJ2-1; d_call: TRBD2; cdr3_aa: CASSQEWARAGGHNEQFF; cdr3_nt: TGCGCCAGCAGCCAAGAATGGGCCCGGGCGGGAGGCCACAATGAGCAGTTCTTC
clone_size: few; v_call: TRBV12-3/TRBV12-4; j_call: TRBJ1-2; d_call: -; cdr3_aa: CASSSIGGGGYTF; cdr3_nt: TGTGCCAGCAGTTCCATCGGTGGCGGAGGCTACACCTTC
clone_size: few; v_call: TRBV4-2; j_call: TRBJ2-3; d_call: -; cdr3_aa: CASSQDGGQGQTQYF; cdr3_nt: TGTGCCAGCAGCCAAGATGGGGGACAAGGACAAACGCAGTATTTT
clone_size: few; v_call: TRBV18; j_call: TRBJ2-6; d_call: TRBD1; cdr3_aa: CASSSGQGSGANVLTF; cdr3_nt: TGTGCCAGCTCATCTGGACAGGGCTCTGGGGCCAACGTCCTGACTTTC
clone_size: few; v_call: TRBV12-5; j_call: TRBJ1-1; d_call: -; cdr3_aa: CASGLELTEAFF; cdr3_nt: TGTGCTAGTGGTTTGGAACTAACAGAAGCTTTCTTT
clone_size: -; v_call: TRBV29-1; j_call: TRBJ2-1; d_call: -; cdr3_aa: CSVEEPPTLHEQFF; cdr3_nt: TGCAGCGTTGAAGAGCCGCCGACCCTTCATGAGCAGTTCTTC
clone_size: -; v_call: TRBV7-9; j_call: TRBJ2-3; d_call: -; cdr3_aa: CASSLVLTDTQYF; cdr3_nt: TGTGCCAGCAGCCTGGTACTCACAGATACGCAGTATTTT
clone_size: few; v_call: TRBV5-4; j_call: TRBJ2-7; d_call: -; cdr3_aa: CASKGKDSAEQYF; cdr3_nt: TGTGCCAGCAAGGGAAAAGACAGCGCCGAGCAGTACTTC
clone_size: few; v_call: TRBV12-3/TRBV12-4; j_call: TRBJ2-3; d_call: TRBD1; cdr3_aa: CASRGQSDTQYF; cdr3_nt: TGTGCCAGCAGGGGACAGTCAGATACGCAGTATTTT
clone_size: few; v_call: TRBV6-6; j_call: TRBJ2-7; d_call: -; cdr3_aa: CASSYDPYEQYF; cdr3_nt: TGTGCCAGCAGTTATGATCCCTACGAGCAGTACTTC
clone_size: -; v_call: TRBV7-9; j_call: TRBJ2-7; d_call: TRBD2; cdr3_aa: CASRTAGGREQYF; cdr3_nt: TGTGCCAGCAGAACGGCGGGGGGACGCGAGCAGTACTTC
clone_size: -; v_call: TRBV12-3/TRBV12-4; j_call: TRBJ2-3; d_call: TRBD2; cdr3_aa: CASSDTSGWPSTDTQYF; cdr3_nt: TGTGCCAGCAGTGATACTAGCGGGTGGCCTAGCACAGATACGCAGTATTTT
clone_size: -; v_call: TRBV7-9; j_call: TRBJ1-2; d_call: -; cdr3_aa: CASSSPDGFYGYTF; cdr3_nt: TGTGCCAGCAGCTCCCCCGACGGATTCTATGGCTACACCTTC
clone_size: -; v_call: TRBV12-3/TRBV12-4; j_call: TRBJ2-1; d_call: -; cdr3_aa: CASSKGANEQFF; cdr3_nt: TGTGCCAGCAGCAAAGGAGCCAATGAGCAGTTCTTC
clone_size: few; v_call: TRBV2; j_call: TRBJ2-1; d_call: TRBD1; cdr3_aa: CASTRFRQGENEQFF; cdr3_nt: TGTGCCAGCACGCGCTTCCGACAGGGGGAGAATGAGCAGTTCTTC
clone_size: few; v_call: TRBV12-3/TRBV12-4; j_call: TRBJ2-7; d_call: TRBD2; cdr3_aa: CASSFGAGTPHEQYF; cdr3_nt: TGTGCCAGCAGTTTTGGAGCGGGGACTCCTCACGAGCAGTACTTC
clone_size: many; v_call: TRBV5-1; j_call: TRBJ1-1; d_call: -; cdr3_aa: CASSSGVSGYTEAFF; cdr3_nt: TGCGCCAGCAGCTCGGGAGTGTCGGGGTACACTGAAGCTTTCTTT
clone_size: -; v_call: TRBV24-1; j_call: TRBJ2-1; d_call: -; cdr3_aa: CATSDPAPNNEQLF; cdr3_nt: TGTGCCACCAGTGATCCGGCGCCGAACAATGAGCAGTTATTC
clone_size: -; v_call: TRBV15; j_call: TRBJ2-2; d_call: -; cdr3_aa: CATSRETGPANTGELFF; cdr3_nt: TGTGCCACCAGCAGAGAAACAGGCCCCGCGAACACCGGGGAGCTGTTTTTT
clone_size: few; v_call: TRBV7-9; j_call: TRBJ2-7; d_call: TRBD2; cdr3_aa: CASSPGLALHEQYF; cdr3_nt: TGTGCCAGCAGCCCGGGACTAGCCCTCCACGAGCAGTACTTC
clone_size: few; v_call: TRBV29-1; j_call: TRBJ1-1; d_call: -; cdr3_aa: CSVGRVDTEAFF; cdr3_nt: TGCAGCGTTGGCAGGGTTGACACTGAAGCTTTCTTT
clone_size: few; v_call: TRBV5-1; j_call: TRBJ2-1; d_call: TRBD2; cdr3_aa: CASSAGLAGVPHYNEQFF; cdr3_nt: TGCGCCAGCAGCGCGGGACTAGCGGGAGTACCGCACTACAATGAGCAGTTCTTC
clone_size: -; v_call: TRBV30; j_call: TRBJ1-1; d_call: TRBD1; cdr3_aa: CAWSRTGGTEAFF; cdr3_nt: TGTGCCTGGAGTAGGACAGGGGGCACTGAAGCTTTCTTT
clone_size: -; v_call: TRBV12-3/TRBV12-4; j_call: TRBJ2-7; d_call: -; cdr3_aa: CASSHGGYEQYF; cdr3_nt: TGTGCCAGCAGTCACGGGGGTTACGAGCAGTACTTC
clone_size: -; v_call: TRBV4-1; j_call: TRBJ1-2; d_call: -; cdr3_aa: CASSQDKGGLSGYTF; cdr3_nt: TGCGCCAGCAGCCAAGATAAGGGAGGGTTAAGTGGCTACACCTTC